These 28 T cell receptor beta chains were sequenced from one sample in a study of OX40 agonist ivuxolimab in advanced cancers. Here immunoSEQ multiplex PCR was the method, and the copy in TCRdb shows in-frame clones only, minus some. Found here are about 70,000 clones, 65% to 85% of them singletons; the top ten hold approximately 1%. The sample consisted of CD4+ or CD8+ T cells sorted from blood, taken in a trial of the OX40 agonist ivuxolimab. The receptor source for this set is an adult with an advanced solid tumor such as melanoma, head and neck, liver or kidney cancer.

This chain connects TRBV11-1 to TRBJ2-5; TRBD1 matches 11 bases. The CDR3 totals 17 residues. Per the germline V gene, CDR1 is SGHAT and CDR2 is FQDESV (reference sequence). V was pared by 4 bases and J by 6 bases, with 13 bases of the junction left unmatched. In DNA form, the CDR3 reads TGTGCCAGCAGCTATACACGTTCGGACAGGGGGCGTAAGACCCAGTACTTC. Its protein product is CASSYTRSDRGRKTQYF. The variable domain in full, completed from reference TRBV11-1 and TRBJ2-5, reads EAEVAQSPRYKITEKSQAVAFWCDPISGHATLYWYRQILGQGPELLVQFQDESVVDDSQLPKDRFSAERLKGVDSTLKIQPAELGDSAMYLCASSYTRSDRGRKTQYFGPGTRLLVL.

J is TRBJ2-3 and V is TRBV4-1; TRBD1 might be the D (6 bases). Trimming stripped 1 base from V and 0 bases from J, with 8 bases between. CDR1 MGHRA and CDR2 YSYEKL come from the germline V gene. This CDR3 comprises 15 residues. The CDR3 DNA reads TGCGCCAGCAGCCAAGTAACAGGGAGCACAGATACGCAGTATTTT. It is translated as CASSQVTGSTDTQYF.

This chain joins TRBV6-6 and TRBJ2-5; D not resolved. Germline V gives CDR1 MNHNY, CDR2 SVGAGI (reference sequence). V lost 5 bases and J 5 bases, leaving 15 bases between the germline ends. The CDR3 sequence is 14 residues long. In DNA form, the CDR3 reads TGTGCCAGCAGTGTGCGTAGCCTTCGGGAGACCCAGTACTTC. Its protein is CASSVRSLRETQYF.

V and J are TRBV5-1 and TRBJ1-1; D is perhaps TRBD1 (5 bases). The CDR3 loop spans 15 amino acids. Looked up from germline, CDR1 is SGHRS and CDR2 is YFSETQ. V lost 3 bases to trimming and J lost 6 bases, with 18 bases between them. CDR3 sequence (DNA): TGCGCCAGCAGCTCTCTCCCAGGGATCGGCGCTGAAGCTTTCTTT. It is translated as CASSSLPGIGAEAFF.

This clone was counted only a few times. The chain combines TRBV29-1 with TRBJ2-7; TRBD1 or TRBD2 may be the D gene (5 bases each). This CDR3 contains 14 residues. CDR1 is SQVTM and CDR2 is ANQGSEA in the germline V gene. Trimming left V 6 bases short and J 6 bases short, with 21 bases between. CDR3 DNA sequence: TGCAGCGTCTCCCGGACAAGGGGACCGGGCGAGCAGTACTTC. Protein: CSVSRTRGPGEQYF.

This chain's CDR3 is CASSFRQGIGGYTF. The CDR3 DNA reads TGTGCCAGCAGTTTTCGACAGGGGATCGGTGGCTACACCTTC. The V call is TRBV27, the J call TRBJ1-2; 8 bases fit TRBD1. V shed 3 bases and J 7 bases; nucleotides not matched to a gene: 7. The germline CDR1 and CDR2 sequences are MNHEY and SMNVEV (reference sequence). The CDR3 covers 14 residues.

Of note for this clone: Its ends do not fully match the called genes, so a read error is possible. The chain carries TRBV6-6 and TRBJ2-7; TRBD1 agrees at 10 bases. From germline, CDR1 is MNHNY and CDR2 SVGAGI (reference sequence). The CDR3 is made up of 15 amino acids. CDR3 protein: CASSYNRQGAWERYF. The DNA for the CDR3 is TGTGCCAGCAGTTATAACAGACAGGGGGCGTGGGAGCGGTACTTC.

The V gene is TRBV7-9, the J gene TRBJ2-4; D might be TRBD2 (5 bases). CDR1 SEHNR and CDR2 FQNEAQ come from the germline V gene (reference sequence). The V end was cut by 1 base, the J end by 8 bases, with 15 bases between. CDR3 size: 15 residues. The CDR3: CASSLGTGFMDIQYF. The CDR3 nucleotides are TGTGCCAGCAGCTTAGGGACGGGGTTTATGGACATTCAGTACTTC.

This clone was counted between two and nine times. V and J are TRBV6-1 and TRBJ1-3; TRBD1 agrees at 8 bases. V shed 10 bases, J shed 3 bases, and the junction held 5 bases outside the gene matches. Germline loops: CDR1 MNHNS, CDR2 SASEGT. The CDR3 length is 13 residues. The CDR3 region has the DNA TGTGCCACGGGACAGGTCGGTGGAAACACCATATATTTT. It encodes CATGQVGGNTIYF.

The chain recombines TRBV6-4 with TRBJ1-6; D call uncertain. V dropped 0 bases and J dropped 4 bases, with 16 bases sitting between them. The CDR3 totals 18 residues. The germline V gene has CDR1 MRHNA and CDR2 SNTAGT. DNA for the CDR3: TGTGCCAGCAGTGACTCGTTATGGGAATGGTTTTATAATTCACCCCTCCACTTT. Its protein product is CASSDSLWEWFYNSPLHF.

The chain carries TRBV7-2 and TRBJ1-1; the D is unclear. CDR3 length equals 14 residues. Germline CDR1 SGHTA, CDR2 FQGNSA. The germline V and J ends were trimmed by 7 bases and 1 base, with 13 bases remaining between them. The CDR3 region is CASNVRGPNTEAFF. The DNA of the CDR3 is TGTGCCAGCAACGTGCGGGGTCCGAACACTGAAGCTTTCTTT.

This sequence joins TRBV29-1 and TRBJ2-7, with no clear D. CDR1 and CDR2 from the germline V gene are SQVTM and ANQGSEA. The CDR3 is 12 residues long. V was pared by 3 bases and J by 3 bases, with 9 bases between. The CDR3 DNA sequence: TGCAGCGTTGAGTCCTTCAGCTACGAGCAGTACTTC. This translates into CSVESFSYEQYF.

This chain uses TRBV6-4 with TRBJ1-1; the D is unclear. The CDR3 is made up of 13 amino acids. CDR1 is MRHNA, CDR2 SNTAGT, per germline. V lost 2 bases, J lost 5 bases, and 9 bases lay in between. In nucleotides, the CDR3 is TGTGCCAGCAGTGACCTCGGGAGGACTGAAGCTTTCTTT. Encoded protein: CASSDLGRTEAFF.

V is TRBV6-5 and J is TRBJ1-5, with D possibly being TRBD1 (5 bases). Germline CDR1 and CDR2: MNHEY and SVGAGI. Trimming cost V 6 bases and J 6 bases, with 12 bases left between them. The CDR3 covers 13 residues. CDR3 DNA: TGTGCCAGCAGGGGGACGGGAGCTCAGCCCCAGCATTTT. This gives the protein CASRGTGAQPQHF.

The chain employs TRBV5-6 and TRBJ2-3; no reliable D call. In germline, CDR1 is SGHDT, CDR2 YYEEEE. V dropped 1 base and J dropped 4 bases, with 13 bases sitting between them. This CDR3 is built from 15 residues. CDR3 nucleotide sequence: TGTGCCAGCAGCTTGTATTCTGGGTTCGCAGATACGCAGTATTTT. Its translation is CASSLYSGFADTQYF.

This clone appeared once. Other DNA sequences in this specimen translate into the identical CDR3. The V call is TRBV27, the J call TRBJ2-3, with D perhaps matching TRBD1 (6 bases). The CDR3 is made up of 14 amino acids. Germline loops: CDR1 MNHEY, CDR2 SMNVEV (reference sequence). V lost 9 bases, J lost 1 base, and 14 bases lay in between. The CDR3 nucleotides are TGTGCCAGTTCACCAAGACAGGGCACAGATACGCAGTATTTT. It encodes CASSPRQGTDTQYF.

The table lists this clone with a few counts. The chain has TRBV5-5 and TRBJ1-1; D is undetermined. This CDR3 is 13 amino acids long. V lost 4 bases to trimming and J lost 7 bases, with 14 bases between them. Germline values: CDR1 SGHKS, CDR2 YYEKEE (reference sequence). The CDR3 DNA reads as TGTGCCAGCAGCCCGACTCAACCTCATGAAGCTTTCTTT. Translated, it gives CASSPTQPHEAFF.

The chain combines TRBV5-1 with TRBJ1-1; 8 bases fit TRBD1. The CDR3 spans 15 residues. V trimming: 4 bases; J trimming: 3 bases; junction bases outside the gene matches: 8. Per germline, CDR1 SGHRS and CDR2 YFSETQ. CDR3 residues: CASSLSPGQDTEAFF. In nucleotides, the CDR3 is TGCGCCAGCAGCCTCAGCCCGGGACAGGACACTGAAGCTTTCTTT.

The chain has TRBV5-4 and TRBJ1-6; possibly TRBD1 for D (5 bases). V lost 5 bases to trimming and J lost 10 bases, with 13 bases between them. Germline loops: CDR1 SGHNT, CDR2 YYREEE (reference sequence). This CDR3 contains 13 residues. The CDR3 region is CASRQGEASPLHF. The CDR3, as DNA: TGTGCCAGCAGGCAGGGTGAGGCATCACCCCTCCACTTT.

This clone has a handful of counts. The CDR3 loop is CASSLAASSYNEQFF. The DNA of the CDR3 is TGTGCCAGTAGCTTAGCGGCAAGCTCCTACAATGAGCAGTTCTTC. The J gene is TRBJ2-1, the V gene TRBV19; D perhaps matches TRBD2 (6 bases). V lost 6 bases and J lost 0, with 12 bases in between. The CDR3 is 15 amino acids. Germline assignment: CDR1 LNHDA and CDR2 SQIVND (reference sequence).

The chain combines TRBV18 with TRBJ1-5, with TRBD1 as a possible D gene (6 bases). Trimming stripped 4 bases from V and 7 bases from J, with 11 bases between. The germline V gene has CDR1 KGHSH and CDR2 LQKENI. The CDR3 has 13 amino acids. The CDR3 region has the DNA TGTGCCAGCTCACTTGGGGGGGGCCAGCCCCAGCATTTT. It translates to CASSLGGGQPQHF.

This chain joins TRBV28 and TRBJ2-7, with TRBD2 as a possible D gene (6 bases). The CDR3 consists of 14 residues. In germline, CDR1 is MDHEN, CDR2 SYDVKM. V was shortened by 5 bases and J by 0 bases, with 11 bases between the two germline ends. Here the CDR3 reads CASSRTGGSYEQYF. The CDR3 DNA follows: TGTGCCAGCAGTCGAACCGGGGGCTCCTACGAGCAGTACTTC. Looking up the rest from reference TRBV28 and TRBJ2-7 gives the full variable domain: DVKVTQSSRYLVKRTGEKVFLECVQDMDHENMFWYRQDPGLGLRLIYFSYDVKMKEKGDIPEGYSVSREKKERFSLILESASTNQTSMYLCASSRTGGSYEQYFGPGTRLTVT.

The chain is built from TRBV5-4 and TRBJ2-2; TRBD2 matches 11 bases. The CDR3 has 15 amino acids. V dropped 4 bases and J dropped 7; count of bases not matched to a gene: 6. Per germline, CDR1 SGHNT and CDR2 YYREEE (reference sequence). The CDR3 loop is CASSLSGGAGGELFF. In DNA, the CDR3 is TGTGCCAGCAGCCTTAGCGGGGGGGCTGGCGGGGAGCTGTTTTTT. The variable domain in full, with the rest retrieved from reference TRBV5-4 and TRBJ2-2, is ETGVTQSPTHLIKTRGQQVTLRCSSQSGHNTVSWYQQALGQGPQFIFQYYREEENGRGNFPPRFSGLQFPNYSSELNVNALELDDSALYLCASSLSGGAGGELFFGEGSRLTVL.

The chain combines TRBV5-1 with TRBJ1-1; D gene ambiguous. Germline V gene sequence: CDR1 SGHRS, CDR2 YFSETQ. There are 15 residues in the CDR3. V was pared by 3 bases and J by 6 bases, with 18 bases between. CDR3 DNA sequence: TGCGCCAGCAGCTCTACAAATTCCGGGAATTCTGAAGCTTTCTTT. It is translated as CASSSTNSGNSEAFF.

The gene calls are TRBV7-6 and TRBJ2-2; D possibly corresponds to TRBD2 (5 bases). In germline, CDR1 is SGHVS, CDR2 FNYEAQ. The ends were cut back, 5 bases at V and 5 bases at J, with 6 bases in the middle. CDR3 size: 12 residues. The DNA for the CDR3 is TGTGCCAGCAGCCGGGGAACCGGGGAGCTGTTTTTT. Its protein product is CASSRGTGELFF.

The chain has TRBV28 and TRBJ1-1; tentatively, D is TRBD1 (5 bases). Germline V gives CDR1 MDHEN, CDR2 SYDVKM. This CDR3 comprises 16 residues. V lost 2 bases and J 3 bases, leaving 16 bases between the germline ends. CDR3: CASSLPYRTPDTEAFF. As DNA, the CDR3 is TGTGCCAGCAGTTTACCCTATCGGACACCGGACACTGAAGCTTTCTTT.

This clone was recorded once. The chain employs TRBV6-9 and TRBJ1-2, with D possibly being TRBD1 (5 bases). The CDR3 runs to 17 residues. The V end lost 4 bases, the J end lost 5 bases, and 23 bases lay between the germline ends. Germline V gene data show CDR1 as MNHGY and CDR2 as SVAAGI. For the CDR3, the DNA is TGTGCCAGCAGTTGGGAGACAGTTTTCCCATCTCATTATGGCTACACCTTC. It translates to CASSWETVFPSHYGYTF.

This chain links TRBV7-6 with TRBJ2-7, with a weak D call TRBD1 (5 bases). The germline gives CDR1 SGHVS, CDR2 FNYEAQ. CDR3 length: 14 residues. V lost 5 bases, J lost 6 bases, and 17 bases lay in between. For the CDR3, the DNA is TGTGCCAGCAGCCCGGACACCCGGCTAGGCGAGCAGTACTTC. This encodes CASSPDTRLGEQYF.